One sample yielded the 26 T cell receptor beta chains listed below, sequenced in a study of OX40 agonist ivuxolimab in advanced cancers. Profiled with immunoSEQ multiplex PCR; TCRdb holds only in-frame clones, not every one. Among approximately 22,000 clones, about 88% were seen once, and the ten largest hold about 35%. Specimen: CD4+ or CD8+ T cells sorted from blood, collected in a trial of the OX40 agonist ivuxolimab. These receptors all stem from an adult with an advanced solid tumor such as melanoma, head and neck, liver or kidney cancer.

The chain couples TRBV7-9 to TRBJ2-3, with 8 positions matching TRBD2. The CDR3 extends over 14 amino acids. In germline, CDR1 is SEHNR, CDR2 FQNEAQ (reference sequence). J was trimmed by 4 bases and V by 7 bases; bases with no gene match: 7. This chain's CDR3 is CASIPGGGSDTQYF. DNA for the CDR3: TGTGCCAGCATTCCCGGGGGGGGTTCAGATACGCAGTATTTT.

V usage is TRBV14 and J usage is TRBJ2-5, with D unclear. Trimming cost V 4 bases and J 4 bases, with 10 bases left between them. Germline loops: CDR1 SGHDN, CDR2 FVKESK. CDR3 length: 13 residues. The CDR3, as DNA: TGTGCCAGCAGCCTCCCCATGGGAGAGACCCAGTACTTC. Encoded protein: CASSLPMGETQYF.

The chain carries TRBV13 and TRBJ2-1, with TRBD2 identical over 11 bases. Trimming removed 2 bases from V and 0 bases from J; junction bases left unmatched: 9. Germline V lookup: CDR1 PRHDT, CDR2 FYEKMQ (reference sequence). The CDR3 runs to 19 residues. The CDR3 nucleotides are TGTGCCAGCAGCTTATGGTATGGGACTAGCGGTGGCTCCTACAATGAGCAGTTCTTC. Protein: CASSLWYGTSGGSYNEQFF.

V is TRBV6-1 and J is TRBJ2-1, with 12 bases identical to TRBD2. With V trimmed by 6 bases and J by 7 bases, 4 bases remained unmatched. CDR1 and CDR2 (germline): MNHNS, SASEGT. This CDR3 is 14 amino acids long. This CDR3 reads CASSGLAGSNEQFF. Written as DNA, the CDR3 is TGTGCCAGCAGCGGACTAGCGGGAAGTAATGAGCAGTTCTTC.

The sample holds a few counts of this clone. The chain combines TRBV4-3 with TRBJ2-5, with TRBD2 as a possible D gene (6 bases). The CDR3 contains 15 residues. Trimming left V 2 bases short and J 5 bases short, with 15 bases between. The germline V gene has CDR1 LGHNA and CDR2 YSLEER. The CDR3 protein is CASSQIGGLEETQYF. CDR3 in DNA: TGCGCCAGCAGCCAAATCGGGGGTTTGGAGGAGACCCAGTACTTC.

V is TRBV9 and J is TRBJ2-3; D remains ambiguous. Trimming took 3 bases from V and 6 from J, leaving 11 bases between them. The CDR3 sequence is 13 residues long. Germline V gives CDR1 SGDLS, CDR2 YYNGEE. The CDR3 sequence is CASSAPLGDTQYF. CDR3 DNA sequence: TGTGCCAGCAGCGCCCCATTGGGGGATACGCAGTATTTT.

V and J are TRBV13 and TRBJ2-3; D might be TRBD2 (5 bases). The CDR3 consists of 15 residues. Per the germline V gene, CDR1 is PRHDT and CDR2 is FYEKMQ (reference sequence). Trimming left V 5 bases short and J 2 bases short, with 14 bases between. CDR3 sequence reads: CASSPAGVSTDTQYF. CDR3 sequence (DNA): TGTGCCAGCAGCCCGGCGGGCGTCTCCACAGATACGCAGTATTTT. Complete variable domain (other parts from reference TRBV13 and TRBJ2-3): AAGVIQSPRHLIKEKRETATLKCYPIPRHDTVYWYQQGPGQDPQFLISFYEKMQSDKGSIPDRFSAQQFSDYHSELNMSSLELGDSALYFCASSPAGVSTDTQYFGPGTRLTVL.

This chain uses TRBV11-3 with TRBJ2-2, with D perhaps assigned TRBD1 or TRBD2 (6 bases each). The germline V gene encodes CDR1 SGHNT and CDR2 YENEEA. This CDR3 contains 15 residues. V lost 5 bases to trimming and J lost 4 bases, with 14 bases between them. In nucleotides, the CDR3 is TGTGCCAGCAGCCCGGGGGACACCTTCACCGGGGAGCTGTTTTTT. Translated, it gives CASSPGDTFTGELFF.

The chain is built from TRBV27 and TRBJ1-6, with D maybe TRBD1 (5 bases). V shed 0 bases and J shed 4 bases, with 10 bases lying between them. The CDR3 sequence is 16 residues long. The V gene's germline CDR1 is MNHEY and CDR2 SMNVEV (reference sequence). CDR3: CASSLSGGYYNSPLHF. Here the CDR3 DNA reads TGTGCCAGCAGTTTATCCGGGGGATATTATAATTCACCCCTCCACTTT.

V gene TRBV19 combines with J gene TRBJ1-5; D gene ambiguous. Germline V gene data show CDR1 as LNHDA and CDR2 as SQIVND (reference sequence). V was cut by 2 bases and J by 3 bases, with 17 bases left in between. The CDR3 consists of 17 residues. CDR3 coding DNA: TGTGCCAGTAGTATAATTCATGTTAGTCGAGTCAATCAGCCCCAGCATTTT. Its translation: CASSIIHVSRVNQPQHF.

The chain joins TRBV5-8 to TRBJ1-1, with D perhaps matching TRBD1 (5 bases). V was shortened by 0 bases and J by 0 bases, with 9 bases between the two germline ends. Germline V gene sequence: CDR1 SGHTS, CDR2 YDEGEE. CDR3 length equals 15 residues. The chain's CDR3 is CASSLAWGMNTEAFF. The DNA for the CDR3 is TGTGCCAGCAGCTTGGCCTGGGGGATGAACACTGAAGCTTTCTTT.

The chain links TRBV9 to TRBJ2-1; 7 nucleotides align to TRBD1. Germline assignment: CDR1 SGDLS and CDR2 YYNGEE. This CDR3 has 16 residues. J lost 0 bases, V lost 4 bases, and 7 bases had no gene match. In nucleotides, the CDR3 is TGTGCCAGCAGCATACTGACAGGGAGCTCCTACAATGAGCAGTTCTTC. Its translation is CASSILTGSSYNEQFF.

The DNA for the CDR3 is TGTGCCAGCAGTAAAATGGAGCCTAGCGGGAGTAACGAGCAGTACTTC. Translation gives CASSKMEPSGSNEQYF. This chain uses TRBV6-6 with TRBJ2-7, with 10 bases lining up with TRBD2. The germline gives CDR1 MNHNY, CDR2 SVGAGI (reference sequence). The CDR3 is 16 residues long. The V gene end was trimmed by 5 bases and the J gene end by 5 bases; junction bases not matched to a gene: 12.

The rearrangement links TRBV6-4 to TRBJ2-7; no clear D gene. From germline, CDR1 is MRHNA and CDR2 SNTAGT. The CDR3 sequence is 12 residues long. With 8 bases removed from V and 6 bases from J, the gap between germline ends came to 14 bases. In nucleotides, the CDR3 is TGTGCCAGCGGCGAATTGGGCGGCGAGCAGTACTTC. Its translation: CASGELGGEQYF.

This clone is deemed medium-sized. The V gene is TRBV5-8, the J gene TRBJ2-5; D is possibly TRBD2 (5 bases). The CDR3 spans 14 residues. Germline V gene data show CDR1 as SGHTS and CDR2 as YDEGEE. V lost 2 bases and J lost 5, with 13 bases in between. CDR3 nucleotides: TGTGCCAGCAGCTTTGGTGAGGGCCCGGAGACCCAGTACTTC. This encodes CASSFGEGPETQYF.

The chain carries TRBV11-2 and TRBJ2-7, with D possibly being TRBD2 (5 bases). The CDR3 length is 17 residues. Germline CDR1 is SGHAT and CDR2 is FQNNGV. Trimming stripped 3 bases from V and 6 bases from J, with 24 bases between. CDR3 sequence: CASSFFEGVGLFTEQYF. CDR3 in DNA: TGTGCCAGCAGCTTCTTCGAGGGAGTTGGACTTTTTACCGAGCAGTACTTC.

V gene TRBV4-1 combines with J gene TRBJ2-2; 9 bases align to TRBD1. Germline CDR1 reads MGHRA; CDR2 reads YSYEKL. The CDR3 is 16 residues long. The junction had 4 bases not matched to a gene; V was cut back by 3 bases and J by 2 bases. The CDR3 spells CASSHETGGNTGELFF. The CDR3 DNA is TGCGCCAGCAGCCACGAGACAGGGGGTAACACCGGGGAGCTGTTTTTT.

In this sample, this clone turned up once. This chain connects TRBV9 to TRBJ2-5; 7 bases are shared with TRBD2. The CDR3 sequence is 13 residues long. Germline V gene lookup returns CDR1 SGDLS and CDR2 YYNGEE. V trimming: 7 bases; J trimming: 2 bases; junction bases outside the gene matches: 5. In DNA form, the CDR3 reads TGTGCCAGCTCAAGCGGGAATCAAGAGACCCAGTACTTC. The encoded protein is CASSSGNQETQYF.

This clone was seen just once. The V call is TRBV29-1, the J call TRBJ1-3; unclear D gene. Germline CDR1 SQVTM, CDR2 ANQGSEA. Trimming shortened V by 4 bases and J by 0 bases, and 10 bases separated the two germline ends. The CDR3 contains 14 residues. In nucleotides, the CDR3 is TGCAGCGTTGCCCACGTAAGCTCTGGAAACACCATATATTTT. Its protein product is CSVAHVSSGNTIYF.

This chain connects TRBV7-9 to TRBJ2-1; 8 bases are shared with TRBD2. Germline V CDR1 and CDR2: SEHNR, FQNEAQ (reference sequence). CDR3 length: 18 amino acids. J lost 0 bases, V lost 5 bases, and 12 bases had no gene match. The CDR3 loop is CASSGRPLAESSYNEQFF. For the CDR3, the DNA is TGTGCCAGCAGCGGGAGGCCACTAGCGGAGAGCTCCTACAATGAGCAGTTCTTC.

This clone was seen just once. The chain has TRBV4-1 and TRBJ2-2, with 11 bases fitting TRBD2. With 4 bases clipped from V and 2 bases from J, the junction kept 3 bases outside the gene matches. CDR1 is MGHRA and CDR2 is YSYEKL in the germline V gene. The CDR3 consists of 16 residues. The CDR3 sequence: CASSLTSGGNTGELFF. The DNA for the CDR3 is TGCGCCAGCAGCCTCACTAGCGGGGGTAACACCGGGGAGCTGTTTTTT.

This rearrangement joins TRBV7-6 to TRBJ2-7; D might be TRBD2 (6 bases). The CDR3 length is 15 residues. CDR1 and CDR2 from the germline V gene are SGHVS and FNYEAQ. The ends were cut back, 3 bases at V and 2 bases at J, with 14 bases in the middle. CDR3 sequence reads: CASSLGRGQTYEQYF. CDR3 bases: TGTGCCAGCAGCTTGGGGCGGGGCCAGACCTACGAGCAGTACTTC.

By frequency in the sample, this clone is medium-sized. The rearrangement joins TRBV7-9 to TRBJ2-7; 8 nucleotides agree with TRBD2. Trimming cost V 1 base and J 0 bases; bases outside gene matches: 2. Germline V CDR1 and CDR2: SEHNR, FQNEAQ (reference sequence). The length of the CDR3 is 15 residues. The CDR3 sequence is CASSLVSGNSYEQYF. CDR3 DNA: TGTGCCAGCAGCTTAGTTAGCGGGAACTCCTACGAGCAGTACTTC.

This rearrangement joins TRBV6-5 to TRBJ1-4; the D gene is possibly TRBD1 (5 bases). This CDR3 has 15 residues. Germline lookup yields CDR1 MNHEY and CDR2 SVGAGI. The V gene lost 5 bases and the J gene lost 0 bases, with 10 bases spanning the gap. Written as DNA, the CDR3 is TGTGCCAGCAGTAACTACAGGACAACTAATGAAAAACTGTTTTTT. Translation: CASSNYRTTNEKLFF.

The V call is TRBV7-6, the J call TRBJ2-7, with D possibly called TRBD1 or TRBD2 (5 bases each). Per germline, CDR1 SGHVS and CDR2 FNYEAQ. The ends were cut back, 0 bases at V and 1 base at J, with 7 bases in the middle. The CDR3 has 14 amino acids. CDR3 residues: CASSLAGPSYEQYF. CDR3 bases: TGTGCCAGCAGCTTAGCGGGACCTTCCTACGAGCAGTACTTC.

As concerns this clone: Its ends do not fully match the called genes, so a read error is possible. The chain links TRBV6-5 to TRBJ1-1; no firm D call. Germline V gene sequence: CDR1 MNHEY, CDR2 SVGAGI. This CDR3 contains 13 residues. CDR3 in DNA: TGTGCCACCAGTACCCACAGAAACACTGAAGCTTTCTTT. This codes for CATSTHRNTEAFF.